Listed here are 9 T cell receptor beta chains from one sample, sequenced in a study of OX40 agonist ivuxolimab in advanced cancers. Method: immunoSEQ multiplex PCR; TCRdb's copy keeps in-frame clones and lacks some. The table has about 61,000 clones, around 83% seen once; the top ten hold around 3.4%. The input for sequencing was CD4+ or CD8+ T cells sorted from blood, taken in a trial of the OX40 agonist ivuxolimab. Every receptor here comes from an adult with an advanced solid tumor such as melanoma, head and neck, liver or kidney cancer.

This rearrangement joins TRBV7-2 to TRBJ2-5; 8 nucleotides agree with TRBD2. This CDR3 spans 16 amino acids. The ends lost 5 bases at V and 5 bases at J; junction bases unmatched: 13. CDR1 is SGHTA and CDR2 is FQGNSA in the germline V gene. As DNA, the CDR3 is TGTGCCAGCAGCCCCTCCGGGGGGGCGTTCCCTGAGACCCAGTACTTC. It encodes CASSPSGGAFPETQYF.

The DNA for the CDR3 is TGTGCCAGCAAACATCCAGGGCAGGCTAACTATGGCTACACCTTC. Its protein is CASKHPGQANYGYTF. The V and J genes are TRBV28 and TRBJ1-2, with D possibly matching TRBD1 (5 bases). The CDR3 loop spans 15 amino acids. CDR1 is MDHEN, CDR2 SYDVKM, per germline. V gave up 7 bases and J gave up 0 bases, with 15 bases separating them.

The J gene is TRBJ1-5, the V gene TRBV15, with 7 nucleotides matching TRBD1. This CDR3 has 17 residues. Trimming removed 1 base from V and 5 bases from J; junction bases left unmatched: 11. Germline V gene lookup returns CDR1 LNHNV and CDR2 YYDKDF (reference sequence). The CDR3 loop is CATSRAPGQWMDQPQHF. The DNA of the CDR3 is TGTGCCACCAGCAGAGCGCCGGGACAGTGGATGGATCAGCCCCAGCATTTT. Together with reference TRBV15 and TRBJ1-5, the CDR3 gives the full variable domain: DAMVIQNPRYQVTQFGKPVTLSCSQTLNHNVMYWYQQKSSQAPKLLFHYYDKDFNNEADTPDNFQSRRPNTSFCFLDIRSPGLGDTAMYLCATSRAPGQWMDQPQHFGDGTRLSIL.

The V call is TRBV19, the J call TRBJ2-3, with TRBD2 identical over 7 bases. The V and J ends lost 3 bases and 2 bases, in that order; junction bases with no gene match: 5. Germline CDR1 LNHDA, CDR2 SQIVND (reference sequence). This CDR3 is built from 15 residues. The CDR3, as DNA: TGTGCCAGTAGTATCGGGGGGATTTTCACAGATACGCAGTATTTT. Its protein is CASSIGGIFTDTQYF.

J is TRBJ1-5 and V is TRBV6-6; possible D gene TRBD1, 5 bases. CDR3 length equals 15 residues. Germline CDR1 reads MNHNY; CDR2 reads SVGAGI (reference sequence). V dropped 6 bases and J dropped 1 base, with 13 bases sitting between them. The CDR3 DNA sequence: TGTGCCAGCAGGGGGACTTCAATAAGCAATCAGCCCCAGCATTTT. Translating it yields CASRGTSISNQPQHF.

The chain couples TRBV18 to TRBJ1-5, with D tentatively TRBD1 (6 bases). This CDR3 is built from 15 residues. Germline CDR1 is KGHSH and CDR2 is LQKENI. V shed 3 bases and J shed 6 bases, with 15 bases lying between them. The CDR3 DNA sequence: TGTGCCAGCTCACCCACTTGGGGGCAGGGTCAGCCCCAGCATTTT. Protein: CASSPTWGQGQPQHF.

The chain uses TRBV7-3 and TRBJ1-1, with D perhaps matching TRBD1 (5 bases). Trimming removed 5 bases from V and 4 bases from J, with 11 bases in between. CDR1 and CDR2 (germline): SGHTA, FQGTGA. The CDR3 has 13 residues. The CDR3 DNA sequence: TGTGCCAGCAGCACACAGGATGGCACTGAAGCTTTCTTT. This encodes CASSTQDGTEAFF. Together with reference TRBV7-3 and TRBJ1-1, the CDR3 gives the full variable domain: GAGVSQTPSNKVTEKGKYVELRCDPISGHTALYWYRQSLGQGPEFLIYFQGTGAADDSGLPNDRFFAVRPEGSVSTLKIQRTERGDSAVYLCASSTQDGTEAFFGQGTRLTVV.

Comment on this clone: An end of the junction does not agree with germline; a read error may underlie this. V usage is TRBV7-7 and J usage is TRBJ2-5, with D possibly matching TRBD2 (6 bases). CDR1 is SSHAT, CDR2 FNYEAQ, per germline (reference sequence). The CDR3 length is 16 residues. The CDR3 DNA is TGTGCTAGCAGCTTAACCCTACCTAGCGATCAAGAGACCCAGTACTTC. This gives the protein CASSLTLPSDQETQYF.

V gene TRBV7-9 combines with J gene TRBJ2-7, with a weak D call TRBD2 (5 bases). Germline V gene sequence: CDR1 SEHNR, CDR2 FQNEAQ (reference sequence). The CDR3 is 14 residues long. The V and J ends lost 4 bases and 7 bases respectively, with 17 bases between them. In DNA, the CDR3 is TGTGCCAGCAGCTCCCTGAGGCGGGTGCGGGAGCAGTACTTC. Amino acids: CASSSLRRVREQYF.